Each of the 26 T cell receptor beta chains below was sequenced from the same sample in a study of shared clonotypes between healthy human individuals. The assay was immunoSEQ multiplex PCR, and TCRdb's table has in-frame clones only and misses some. The sample lists 2,500,000 or so clones; around nine tenths were seen once. The sample taken for sequencing was naive CD4+ T cells sorted from blood. Described subset: CD45RA+ positively selected. These receptors originate from a man between 18 and 29 years old in good health.

This clone was found a few times. V is TRBV28 and J is TRBJ2-7; 9 nucleotides align to TRBD2. Germline lookup yields CDR1 MDHEN and CDR2 SYDVKM. This CDR3 contains 14 residues. Unmatched junction bases numbered 1, after V lost 2 bases and J lost 2 bases. CDR3 coding DNA: TGTGCCAGCAGTTTAGCGGGGGGGACCTACGAGCAGTACTTC. Its protein is CASSLAGGTYEQYF.

This chain connects TRBV4-3 to TRBJ2-3, with 9 bases that match TRBD2. The CDR3 totals 15 residues. CDR1 and CDR2 (germline): LGHNA, YSLEER. The junction had 3 bases not matched to a gene; V was cut back by 0 bases and J by 5 bases. The CDR3 region has the DNA TGCGCCAGCAGCCAAGAACAACTAGCGGGAGATACGCAGTATTTT. Residues: CASSQEQLAGDTQYF.

This clone showed up just a few times. The V call is TRBV10-1, the J call TRBJ1-1; the match to TRBD1 covers 9 bases. Germline V gene sequence: CDR1 WNHNN, CDR2 SYGVQD (reference sequence). The CDR3 runs to 14 residues. The junction had 5 bases not matched to a gene; V was cut back by 6 bases and J by 3 bases. This CDR3 is CASRARDRDTEAFF. The DNA for the CDR3 is TGCGCCAGCAGAGCTCGGGACAGGGACACTGAAGCTTTCTTT.

The chain joins TRBV7-2 to TRBJ2-7, with TRBD1 matching 10 bases. Losses at the gene ends were 7 bases for V and 3 bases for J; bases not matched to a gene: 3. Germline V gene data show CDR1 as SGHTA and CDR2 as FQGNSA. This CDR3 is 13 amino acids long. The CDR3 region is CASNRDRGYEQYF. In DNA, the CDR3 is TGTGCCAGCAACCGGGACAGGGGCTACGAGCAGTACTTC. The full variable domain, completed using reference TRBV7-2 and TRBJ2-7, is GAGVSQSPSNKVTEKGKDVELRCDPISGHTALYWYRQSLGQGLEFLIYFQGNSAPDKSGLPSDRFSAERTGGSVSTLTIQRTQQEDSAVYLCASNRDRGYEQYFGPGTRLTVT.

The chain couples TRBV11-2 to TRBJ2-7; a possible D gene is TRBD1 (6 bases). V was cut by 4 bases and J by 3 bases, with 10 bases left in between. Germline loops: CDR1 SGHAT, CDR2 FQNNGV. This CDR3 has 13 residues. DNA for the CDR3: TGTGCCAGCAGCTCAAGACAGGTCTACGAGCAGTACTTC. Protein: CASSSRQVYEQYF.

This rearrangement joins TRBV5-8 to TRBJ2-5; either TRBD1 or TRBD2 may fit D (6 bases each). The CDR3 sequence is 15 residues long. Trimming took 4 bases from V and 5 from J, leaving 18 bases between them. The V gene's germline CDR1 is SGHTS and CDR2 YDEGEE. The CDR3 loop is CASSLGGLLGETQYF. CDR3 DNA: TGTGCCAGCAGCCTAGGGGGGCTCTTAGGCGAGACCCAGTACTTC.

The V and J genes are TRBV2 and TRBJ2-5, with 10 bases aligning to TRBD2. Per germline, CDR1 SNHLY and CDR2 FYNNEI. Losses at the gene ends were 8 bases for V and 0 bases for J; bases not matched to a gene: 0. The length of the CDR3 is 13 residues. The CDR3 nucleotides are TGTGCCAGCGGGACTAGCGACCAAGAGACCCAGTACTTC. It specifies CASGTSDQETQYF.

The CDR3 region is CASSPRGDRVFSYEQYF. CDR3 sequence (DNA): TGTGCCAGCAGTCCTCGTGGGGACAGGGTTTTTTCCTACGAGCAGTACTTC. The chain combines TRBV27 with TRBJ2-7; 9 nucleotides align to TRBD1. V was clipped by 5 bases and J by 1 base; unmatched bases: 12. The CDR3 consists of 17 residues. CDR1 is MNHEY and CDR2 is SMNVEV in the germline V gene (reference sequence).

The rearrangement joins TRBV27 to TRBJ1-1; D possibly corresponds to TRBD1 (5 bases). This CDR3 is 15 amino acids long. Germline V gives CDR1 MNHEY, CDR2 SMNVEV (reference sequence). Trimming cost V 2 bases and J 5 bases, with 15 bases left between them. CDR3 residues: CASSLRTERGTEAFF. The DNA of the CDR3 is TGTGCCAGCAGTTTACGAACAGAGAGGGGTACTGAAGCTTTCTTT.

The CDR3, as DNA: TGTGCCAGCAGTGAATCGGCCACGGAGGGTACCTTC. Translation: CASSESATEGTF. The V call is TRBV2, the J call TRBJ1-2; no clear D. The CDR3 covers 12 residues. Germline V gives CDR1 SNHLY, CDR2 FYNNEI. The germline V and J ends were trimmed by 2 bases and 14 bases, with 15 bases remaining between them.

The V call is TRBV27, the J call TRBJ2-1, with 8 nucleotides matching TRBD2. CDR3 length equals 15 residues. J gave up 8 bases and V 6 bases, and 12 bases lay outside the gene matches. Germline CDR1 is MNHEY and CDR2 is SMNVEV (reference sequence). The CDR3 spells CASRKAGDGAHEQFF. CDR3 nucleotides: TGTGCCAGCAGAAAAGCGGGGGATGGGGCCCATGAGCAGTTCTTC.

The chain couples TRBV18 to TRBJ2-7; weak D call: TRBD2 (6 bases). The CDR3 has 15 amino acids. From germline, CDR1 is KGHSH and CDR2 LQKENI. Trimming removed 2 bases at V and 3 bases at J, with 14 bases between. In DNA form, the CDR3 reads TGTGCCAGCTCACCAGGCAGGGAGGCGGGCTACGAGCAGTACTTC. Encoded protein: CASSPGREAGYEQYF.

The chain employs TRBV2 and TRBJ1-2, with 7 bases matching TRBD1. Unmatched junction bases numbered 5, after V lost 6 bases and J lost 7 bases. The CDR3 is made up of 12 amino acids. CDR1 and CDR2 from the germline V gene are SNHLY and FYNNEI. This CDR3 reads CASREGARGYTF. CDR3 in DNA: TGTGCCAGCAGAGAGGGGGCTCGTGGCTACACCTTC.

The rearrangement uses TRBV5-1 and TRBJ2-6; the D gene is possibly TRBD2 (6 bases). The CDR3 spans 17 residues. In germline, CDR1 is SGHRS, CDR2 YFSETQ. V lost 4 bases and J 4 bases, leaving 18 bases between the germline ends. This CDR3 reads CASSPTLSGAGANVLTF. In DNA, the CDR3 is TGCGCCAGCAGCCCAACTCTTTCGGGAGCCGGGGCCAACGTCCTGACTTTC.

The chain is built from TRBV6-6 and TRBJ1-3, with D possibly matching TRBD1 (5 bases). The CDR3 is 15 amino acids. The germline V and J ends were trimmed by 6 bases and 2 bases, with 14 bases remaining between them. CDR1 and CDR2 from the germline V gene are MNHNY and SVGAGI (reference sequence). The CDR3 loop reads CASSSGTETGNTIYF. The CDR3 DNA sequence: TGTGCCAGCAGCTCCGGGACGGAGACTGGAAACACCATATATTTT.

CDR3 protein: CASSPSRTSGFGDTQYF. For the CDR3, the DNA is TGTGCCAGCAGCCCAAGCCGGACTAGCGGGTTTGGAGATACGCAGTATTTT. The genes are TRBV11-2 and TRBJ2-3, with 11 bases that match TRBD2. CDR1 and CDR2 (germline): SGHAT, FQNNGV. The CDR3 spans 17 residues. V trimming: 5 bases; J trimming: 5 bases; junction bases outside the gene matches: 12.

The V call is TRBV7-2, the J call TRBJ1-3, with D possibly TRBD1 on 5 matching bases. CDR3 length: 14 residues. Trimming shortened V by 4 bases and J by 0 bases, and 7 bases separated the two germline ends. The germline V gene encodes CDR1 SGHTA and CDR2 FQGNSA. The DNA of the CDR3 is TGTGCCAGCAGCTCACAGGCCTCTGGAAACACCATATATTTT. This sequence encodes CASSSQASGNTIYF.

In the case of this clone: This sample also contains other DNA sequences that code for the same CDR3. This chain joins TRBV28 and TRBJ1-5; D ambiguous. The CDR3 spans 12 residues. Germline loops: CDR1 MDHEN, CDR2 SYDVKM. Trimming removed 8 bases at V and 1 base at J, with 6 bases between. CDR3 amino acids: CASSWSNQPQHF. The CDR3 region has the DNA TGTGCCAGCTCTTGGAGCAATCAGCCCCAGCATTTT.

CDR3 in DNA: TGCGCCAGCAGTGAGTCAAACCGCCGAGATACGCAGTATTTT. Translated, it gives CASSESNRRDTQYF. The chain uses TRBV10-1 and TRBJ2-3; D remains ambiguous. With 0 bases removed from V and 5 bases from J, the gap between germline ends came to 9 bases. Germline V gene lookup returns CDR1 WNHNN and CDR2 SYGVQD (reference sequence). The CDR3 contains 14 residues.

V usage is TRBV7-2 and J usage is TRBJ2-2, with 10 bases aligning to TRBD1. The junction had 13 bases not matched to a gene; V was cut back by 5 bases and J by 7 bases. Germline CDR1 reads SGHTA; CDR2 reads FQGNSA. This CDR3 contains 17 residues. This CDR3 reads CASSKEPGTGANGELFF. The CDR3 nucleotides are TGTGCCAGCAGCAAAGAACCGGGGACAGGGGCGAACGGGGAGCTGTTTTTT.

The rearrangement uses TRBV7-9 and TRBJ2-3; a possible D gene is TRBD2 (6 bases). This CDR3 region has 16 residues. The V gene lost 3 bases and the J gene lost 0 bases, with 13 bases spanning the gap. Germline CDR1 is SEHNR and CDR2 is FQNEAQ (reference sequence). The CDR3 DNA is TGTGCCAGCAGCTTTATGCGGGGTCTGAGCACAGATACGCAGTATTTT. It codes for CASSFMRGLSTDTQYF.

This chain joins TRBV25-1 and TRBJ2-5; D is ambiguous. With the DNA end fitting TRBJ2-7 better, the J assignment may be wrong. The CDR3 runs to 15 residues. Germline V lookup: CDR1 MGHDK, CDR2 SYGVNS. CDR3 bases: TGTGCCAGCAGTGGGGTCCACAAGGGAACCTACGAGCAGTACTTC. Protein: CASSGVHKGTYEQYF.

The rearrangement uses TRBV18 and TRBJ1-2; no clear D. Trimming cost V 5 bases and J 3 bases, with 13 bases left between them. The germline V gene has CDR1 KGHSH and CDR2 LQKENI. CDR3 size: 14 residues. The CDR3 region has the DNA TGTGCCAGCTCAGTCCTAGGCGGTGACTATGGCTACACCTTC. It encodes CASSVLGGDYGYTF.

CDR3 DNA sequence: TGTGCCAGCAGTGCTGGGACAGGGGACATTCAGTACTTC. Translated, it gives CASSAGTGDIQYF. This sequence joins TRBV2 and TRBJ2-4; 10 nucleotides agree with TRBD1. This CDR3 is 13 amino acids long. The V segment lost 4 bases and the J segment 8 bases; nucleotides outside the gene matches: 2. Germline assignment: CDR1 SNHLY and CDR2 FYNNEI.

This chain links TRBV13 with TRBJ1-6, with a possible D match to TRBD1 (6 bases). Germline lookup yields CDR1 PRHDT and CDR2 FYEKMQ (reference sequence). V was shortened by 2 bases and J by 7 bases, with 18 bases between the two germline ends. This CDR3 contains 17 residues. CDR3 protein: CASSLRGRGRLNSPLHF. For the CDR3, the DNA is TGTGCCAGCAGCTTAAGAGGCAGGGGCAGACTGAATTCACCCCTCCACTTT.

V and J are TRBV12-5 and TRBJ1-5; D is possibly TRBD1 (5 bases). The CDR3 has 13 residues. Germline-derived CDR1 and CDR2 are LGHNT and FRNRAP. Between the trimmed V and J ends, which lost 4 bases and 4 bases, there was a span of 8 bases. The DNA for the CDR3 is TGTGCTAGTGGTTCCAGGGAAAATCAGCCCCAGCATTTT. Its protein is CASGSRENQPQHF.